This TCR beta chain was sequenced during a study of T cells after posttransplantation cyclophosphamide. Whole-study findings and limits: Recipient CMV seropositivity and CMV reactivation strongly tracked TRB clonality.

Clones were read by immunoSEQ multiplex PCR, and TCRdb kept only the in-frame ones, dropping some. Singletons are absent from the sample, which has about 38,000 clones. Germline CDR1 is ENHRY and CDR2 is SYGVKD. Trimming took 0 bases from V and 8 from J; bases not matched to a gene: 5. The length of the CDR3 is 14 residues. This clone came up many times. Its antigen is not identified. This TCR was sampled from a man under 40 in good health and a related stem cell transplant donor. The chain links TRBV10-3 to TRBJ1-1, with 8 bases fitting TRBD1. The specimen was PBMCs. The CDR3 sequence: CAISESTGVREAFF. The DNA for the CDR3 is TGTGCCATCAGTGAGTCGACAGGGGTACGGGAAGCTTTCTTT.